The 15 T cell receptor beta chains below come from one sample, sequenced in a study of CD8+ T cells in alopecia areata. Treatment described: oral pan-JAK inhibitor, 5-10 mg twice daily. Once RNA had been extracted, it was reverse transcribed into cDNA to act as the sequencing template. Repertoires were generated with immunoSEQ multiplex PCR, while TCRdb's copy carries only in-frame clones and drops some. The sample lists 190,000 or so clones; 55% to 70% were seen once. The material was CD4+ T cells sorted from blood, obtained at week 4, from a patient treated with tofacitinib. These receptors were obtained from a human donor with alopecia areata.

The chain employs TRBV2 and TRBJ2-3; a weak D match, TRBD2 (6 bases). Looked up from germline, CDR1 is SNHLY and CDR2 is FYNNEI. Deletions cut 5 bases from V and 2 bases from J, with 11 bases between. CDR3 length equals 14 residues. The CDR3 protein is CASSKGLLTDTQYF. CDR3 in DNA: TGTGCCAGCAGTAAAGGACTACTCACAGATACGCAGTATTTT.

The chain employs TRBV30 and TRBJ2-1; D call uncertain. This CDR3 region has 12 residues. CDR1 and CDR2 from the germline V gene are GTSNPN and SVGIG (reference sequence). Trimming shortened V by 7 bases and J by 0 bases, and 7 bases separated the two germline ends. The CDR3 loop is CAYSSSYNEQFF. The DNA for the CDR3 is TGTGCCTACTCAAGCTCCTACAATGAGCAGTTCTTC.

The V gene is TRBV30, the J gene TRBJ2-2; D perhaps matches TRBD1 (5 bases). Germline V CDR1 and CDR2: GTSNPN, SVGIG (reference sequence). The CDR3 is made up of 13 amino acids. Trimming took 0 bases from V and 11 from J, leaving 13 bases between them. The CDR3: CAWSVSWGSELFF. The CDR3 DNA reads TGTGCCTGGAGTGTATCGTGGGGCAGCGAGCTGTTTTTT.

V gene TRBV30 combines with J gene TRBJ1-1; no firm D call. This CDR3 is 12 amino acids long. Germline assignment: CDR1 GTSNPN and CDR2 SVGIG (reference sequence). V gave up 2 bases and J gave up 5 bases, with 9 bases separating them. CDR3 nucleotides: TGTGCCTGGAGTCGGCCCCTTACTGAAGCTTTCTTT. Translated, it gives CAWSRPLTEAFF.

This rearrangement joins TRBV29-1 to TRBJ1-1; D is perhaps TRBD1 (6 bases). Germline values: CDR1 SQVTM, CDR2 ANQGSEA. The CDR3 has 13 amino acids. V shed 7 bases and J shed 0 bases, with 12 bases lying between them. CDR3 sequence: CSGRQAVNTEAFF. The CDR3 nucleotides are TGCAGCGGTCGACAGGCGGTGAACACTGAAGCTTTCTTT.

The CDR3 is CASTRRGAVQDEQYF. The CDR3 nucleotides read TGTGCCAGCACCCGTCGAGGCGCAGTTCAGGATGAGCAGTACTTC. The chain carries TRBV6-5 and TRBJ2-7; D is ambiguous. The CDR3 has 15 residues. Trimming left V 7 bases short and J 7 bases short, with 23 bases between. Germline V gives CDR1 MNHEY, CDR2 SVGAGI.

The gene calls are TRBV30 and TRBJ1-2, with D maybe TRBD1 (5 bases). CDR1 is GTSNPN and CDR2 is SVGIG in the germline V gene (reference sequence). This CDR3 region has 14 residues. V was cut by 3 bases and J by 5 bases, with 16 bases left in between. The CDR3 nucleotides are TGTGCCTGGAGGTTACCGGGACGGAAGTATGGCTACACCTTC. Protein product: CAWRLPGRKYGYTF.

This clone came up a few times. This chain uses TRBV28 with TRBJ2-6; TRBD1 aligns across 11 bases. V lost 11 bases and J lost 0; bases outside the gene matches: 3. The CDR3 consists of 15 residues. Germline-derived CDR1 and CDR2 are MDHEN and SYDVKM. CDR3 in DNA: TGTGCCTCCGGGACAGGGGGCTCTGGGGCCAACGTCCTGACTTTC. It codes for CASGTGGSGANVLTF. The full variable domain, rest sourced from reference TRBV28 and TRBJ2-6, is DVKVTQSSRYLVKRTGEKVFLECVQDMDHENMFWYRQDPGLGLRLIYFSYDVKMKEKGDIPEGYSVSREKKERFSLILESASTNQTSMYLCASGTGGSGANVLTFGAGSRLTVL.

The V gene is TRBV2, the J gene TRBJ2-5; maybe TRBD2 (7 bases). Germline V lookup: CDR1 SNHLY, CDR2 FYNNEI. The CDR3 length is 17 residues. Deletions cut 3 bases from V and 3 bases from J, with 20 bases between. The CDR3 nucleotides read TGTGCCAGCAGTGATTCGTGGAGGGGGGGCCTGAAAGAGACCCAGTACTTC. It yields the protein CASSDSWRGGLKETQYF.

The chain employs TRBV29-1 and TRBJ2-7; 7 bases align to TRBD1. Germline V gene lookup returns CDR1 SQVTM and CDR2 ANQGSEA. The CDR3 runs to 12 residues. V shed 3 bases and J 3 bases; nucleotides not matched to a gene: 2. For the CDR3, the DNA is TGCAGCGTTGATAGGGACAGCTACGAGCAGTACTTC. Amino acids: CSVDRDSYEQYF.

CDR3 sequence (DNA): TGTGCCAGCAGGCAAACTTACGGGGGCTACACCTTC. Translation: CASRQTYGGYTF. The chain has TRBV6-5 and TRBJ1-2; D gene unclear. V was pared by 6 bases and J by 8 bases, with 13 bases between. This CDR3 is 12 amino acids long. CDR1 and CDR2 (germline): MNHEY, SVGAGI.

The sample holds a few counts of this clone. This rearrangement joins TRBV11-2 to TRBJ2-2; 7 bases map to TRBD2. The CDR3 sequence is 16 residues long. The V segment lost 4 bases and the J segment 2 bases; nucleotides outside the gene matches: 7. In germline, CDR1 is SGHAT, CDR2 FQNNGV. The CDR3 DNA reads as TGTGCCAGCAGCTACTCCGGGACTATTAACACCGGGGAGCTGTTTTTT. Protein product: CASSYSGTINTGELFF.

The chain recombines TRBV29-1 with TRBJ2-3; D may correspond to TRBD1 or TRBD2 (7 bases each). V lost 7 bases and J 1 base, leaving 18 bases between the germline ends. CDR1 is SQVTM, CDR2 ANQGSEA, per germline. The CDR3 has 15 residues. CDR3 in DNA: TGCAGCGCCGCCGCCTCAGGGGGGGGCACAGATACGCAGTATTTT. Residues: CSAAASGGGTDTQYF.

The chain carries TRBV27 and TRBJ2-7, with D tentatively TRBD1 (6 bases). The V end was cut by 2 bases, the J end by 2 bases, with 19 bases between. From germline, CDR1 is MNHEY and CDR2 SMNVEV (reference sequence). This CDR3 comprises 17 residues. The CDR3 DNA reads TGTGCCAGCAGTTTAGGGCGTCTGGGGACACCGGCCTACGAGCAGTACTTC. This translates into CASSLGRLGTPAYEQYF.

This chain connects TRBV25-1 to TRBJ1-4, with D possibly matching TRBD1 (6 bases). The CDR3 totals 14 residues. The V end was cut by 4 bases, the J end by 7 bases, with 13 bases between. Germline V gene lookup returns CDR1 MGHDK and CDR2 SYGVNS. The CDR3: CASSVVSGAEKLFF. Here the CDR3 DNA reads TGTGCCAGCAGTGTGGTGTCGGGGGCTGAAAAACTGTTTTTT.